This passage covers 2 T cell receptor beta chains from one sample sequenced in a study of blood T cell repertoires in COVID-19. The assay was immunoSEQ multiplex PCR, and TCRdb's table has in-frame clones only and misses some. This table holds over 250,000 clones, about 92% found once. Sequenced input: PBMCs or T cells enriched from blood (not recorded which). These receptors all come from a man between 60 and 75 years old who had recovered from COVID-19.

On this clone: Within the sample, other DNA sequences also encode this same CDR3. This chain links TRBV2 with TRBJ1-2, with D possibly TRBD1 on 5 matching bases. Per germline, CDR1 SNHLY and CDR2 FYNNEI. V dropped 0 bases and J dropped 4 bases, with 9 bases sitting between them. The CDR3 has 14 amino acids. The CDR3 reads CASSEALGGYGYTF. The DNA of the CDR3 is TGTGCCAGCAGTGAAGCGCTCGGGGGCTATGGCTACACCTTC.

This chain uses TRBV7-2 with TRBJ2-1; 13 bases fit TRBD2. The CDR3 runs 18 residues. V lost 6 bases and J lost 0; bases outside the gene matches: 8. The germline gives CDR1 SGHTA, CDR2 FQGNSA. Here the CDR3 DNA reads TGTGCCAGCAGTCACGGACTAGCGGGGGTCAGCTCCTACAATGAGCAGTTCTTC. Encoded protein: CASSHGLAGVSSYNEQFF.